This T cell receptor beta chain emerged from a study of blood T cell repertoires in COVID-19. Sequencing used immunoSEQ multiplex PCR; TCRdb keeps in-frame clones, though not all of them. The sample has 53,000 or so clones; approximately 84% are singletons. The CDR3 extends over 17 amino acids. CDR1 is SEHNR and CDR2 is FQNEAQ in the germline V gene (reference sequence). The V and J ends lost 6 bases and 1 base, in that order; junction bases with no gene match: 10. The chain recombines TRBV7-9 with TRBJ2-1, with TRBD2 identical over 9 bases. This receptor was identified in a human donor with active or convalescent COVID-19. The donor label of this sample is uncertain. Sequenced input: peripheral blood. The CDR3 loop reads CASRQLKSGRSYNEQFF. CDR3 DNA: TGTGCCAGCAGGCAACTCAAAAGCGGGAGGTCCTACAATGAGCAGTTCTTC. Full variable domain (remainder filled in from reference TRBV7-9 and TRBJ2-1): DTGVSQNPRHKITKRGQNVTFRCDPISEHNRLYWYRQTLGQGPEFLTYFQNEAQLEKSRLLSDRFSAERPKGSFSTLEIQRTEQGDSAMYLCASRQLKSGRSYNEQFFGPGTRLTVL.